The clone carrying this TCR beta chain occurred a few times. Its antigen is not known. The record originates from a study of human T cells and chemical hapten exposure. Study details: 0.01% DPC was applied to the upper back in patch tests, which were read at 6 days.

MiXCR was run by TCRdb on the RACE reads, yielding one entry per CDR3 protein. The sample gives approximately 370,000 distinct CDR3 sequences, approximately 5.8% of which show up once; roughly 8.2% is in the top ten. This CDR3 comprises 16 residues. Germline CDR1 and CDR2: MNHEY and SVGAGI. The V segment lost 8 bases and the J segment 2 bases; nucleotides outside the gene matches: 5. Regarding time point: pre-sensitization, week 0. Treatment of the sample: therapeutic diphenylcyclopropenone sensitization with weekly scalp DPC. Points from the study as a whole: There was a positive correlation between PT1 expanded TCR counts and patch test score. There were significantly more large CDR3 similarity clusters among expanded TCRs than among controls.

V usage is TRBV6-5 and J usage is TRBJ2-3, with TRBD2 matching over 15 bases. The specimen comprised whole blood, sampled in connection with sensitization to the hapten diphenylcyclopropenone (DPC). The receptor was isolated from a woman aged 18-29 years with alopecia areata. Some clones in this sample may be carry-over from other donors' samples. The CDR3 loop is CASVGTSGGYTDTQYF. In DNA form, the CDR3 reads TGTGCCAGCGTCGGGACTAGCGGGGGGTACACAGATACGCAGTATTTT.